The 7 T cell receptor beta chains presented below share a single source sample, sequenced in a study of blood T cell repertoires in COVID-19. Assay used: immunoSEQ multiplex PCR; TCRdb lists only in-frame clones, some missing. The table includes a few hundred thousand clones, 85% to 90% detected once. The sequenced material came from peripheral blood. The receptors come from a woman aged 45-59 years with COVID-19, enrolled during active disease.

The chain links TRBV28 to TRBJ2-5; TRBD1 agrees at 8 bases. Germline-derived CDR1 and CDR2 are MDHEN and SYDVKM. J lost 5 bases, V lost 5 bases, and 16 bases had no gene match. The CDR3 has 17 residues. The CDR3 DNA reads TGTGCCAGCAGTCCATCCCGTCAAGGACAGGGATACGAGACCCAGTACTTC. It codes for CASSPSRQGQGYETQYF.

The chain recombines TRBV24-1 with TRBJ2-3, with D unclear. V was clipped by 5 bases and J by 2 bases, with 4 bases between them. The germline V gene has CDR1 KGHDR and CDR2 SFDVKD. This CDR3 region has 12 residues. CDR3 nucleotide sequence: TGTGCCACCAGTGTCAACACAGATACGCAGTATTTT. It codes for CATSVNTDTQYF.

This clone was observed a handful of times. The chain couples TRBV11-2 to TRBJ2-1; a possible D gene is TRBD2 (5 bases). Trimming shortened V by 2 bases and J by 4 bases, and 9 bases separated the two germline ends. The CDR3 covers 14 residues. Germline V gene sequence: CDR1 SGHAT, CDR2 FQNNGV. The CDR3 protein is CASSLNPGYNEQFF. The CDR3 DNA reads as TGTGCCAGCAGCTTAAATCCGGGGTACAATGAGCAGTTCTTC.

The CDR3: CASSGDRGGGYTF. The CDR3 DNA sequence: TGTGCCAGCAGCGGCGACAGGGGGGGAGGCTACACCTTC. This chain links TRBV7-9 with TRBJ1-2; 9 bases match TRBD1. The V segment lost 5 bases and the J segment 8 bases; nucleotides outside the gene matches: 6. Germline CDR1 SEHNR, CDR2 FQNEAQ (reference sequence). The CDR3 length is 13 residues.

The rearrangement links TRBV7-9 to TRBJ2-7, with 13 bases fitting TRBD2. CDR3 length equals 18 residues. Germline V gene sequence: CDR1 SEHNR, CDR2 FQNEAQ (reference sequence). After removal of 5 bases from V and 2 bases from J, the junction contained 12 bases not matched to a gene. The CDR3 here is CASSPVPGLAGDPYEQYF. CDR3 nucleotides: TGTGCCAGCAGCCCCGTCCCCGGACTAGCGGGGGATCCCTACGAGCAGTACTTC.

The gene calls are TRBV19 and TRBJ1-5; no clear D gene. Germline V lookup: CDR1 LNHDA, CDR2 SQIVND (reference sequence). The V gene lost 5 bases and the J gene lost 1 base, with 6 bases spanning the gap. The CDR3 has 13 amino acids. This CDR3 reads CASSFASNQPQHF. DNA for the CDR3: TGTGCCAGTAGTTTTGCGAGCAATCAGCCCCAGCATTTT.

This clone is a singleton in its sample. CDR3 in amino acids: CASSRTASTDTQYF. The DNA of the CDR3 is TGTGCCAGCTCTCGGACAGCTTCCACAGATACGCAGTATTTT. The chain joins TRBV18 to TRBJ2-3; D is perhaps TRBD1 (6 bases). CDR1 and CDR2 from the germline V gene are KGHSH and LQKENI. Trimming removed 6 bases from V and 2 bases from J, with 12 bases in between. This CDR3 contains 14 residues.